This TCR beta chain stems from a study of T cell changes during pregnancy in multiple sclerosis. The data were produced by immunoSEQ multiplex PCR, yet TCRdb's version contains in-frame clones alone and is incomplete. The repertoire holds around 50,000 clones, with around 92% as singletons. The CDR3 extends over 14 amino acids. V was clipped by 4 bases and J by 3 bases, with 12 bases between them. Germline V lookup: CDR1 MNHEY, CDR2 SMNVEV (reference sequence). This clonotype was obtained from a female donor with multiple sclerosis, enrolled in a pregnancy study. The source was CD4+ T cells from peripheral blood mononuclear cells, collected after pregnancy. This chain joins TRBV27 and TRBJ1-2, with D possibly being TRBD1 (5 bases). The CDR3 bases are TGTGCCAGCAGTTACAGACAGACTCACTATGGCTACACCTTC. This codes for CASSYRQTHYGYTF.